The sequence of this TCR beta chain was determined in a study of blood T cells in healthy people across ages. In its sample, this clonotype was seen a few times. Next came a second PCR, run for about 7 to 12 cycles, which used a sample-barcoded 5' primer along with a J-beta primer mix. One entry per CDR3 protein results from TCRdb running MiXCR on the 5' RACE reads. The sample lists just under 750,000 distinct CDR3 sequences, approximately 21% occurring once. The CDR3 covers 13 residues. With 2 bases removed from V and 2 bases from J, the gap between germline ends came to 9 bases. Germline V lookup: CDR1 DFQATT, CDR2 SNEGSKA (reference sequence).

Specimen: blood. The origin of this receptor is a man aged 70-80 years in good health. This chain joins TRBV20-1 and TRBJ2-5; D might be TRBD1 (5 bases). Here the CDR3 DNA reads TGCAGTGCTAGATATACAGGACAAGAGACCCAGTACTTC. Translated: CSARYTGQETQYF.